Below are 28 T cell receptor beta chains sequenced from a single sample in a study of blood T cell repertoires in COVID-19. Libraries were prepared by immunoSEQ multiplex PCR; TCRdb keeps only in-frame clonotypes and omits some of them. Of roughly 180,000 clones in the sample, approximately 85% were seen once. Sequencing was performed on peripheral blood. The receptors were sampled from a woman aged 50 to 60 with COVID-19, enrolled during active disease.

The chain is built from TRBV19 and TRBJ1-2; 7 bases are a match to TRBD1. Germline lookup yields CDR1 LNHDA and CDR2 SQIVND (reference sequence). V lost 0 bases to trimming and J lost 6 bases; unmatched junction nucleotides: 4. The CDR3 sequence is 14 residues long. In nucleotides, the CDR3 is TGTGCCAGTAGTATAGATCCGACAGGGCATGGCTACACCTTC. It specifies CASSIDPTGHGYTF.

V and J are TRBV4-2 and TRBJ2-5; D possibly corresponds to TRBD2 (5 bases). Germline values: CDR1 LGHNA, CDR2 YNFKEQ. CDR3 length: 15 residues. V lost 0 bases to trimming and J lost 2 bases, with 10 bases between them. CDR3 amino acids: CASSQDRTGQETQYF. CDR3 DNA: TGTGCCAGCAGCCAAGATCGGACGGGGCAAGAGACCCAGTACTTC.

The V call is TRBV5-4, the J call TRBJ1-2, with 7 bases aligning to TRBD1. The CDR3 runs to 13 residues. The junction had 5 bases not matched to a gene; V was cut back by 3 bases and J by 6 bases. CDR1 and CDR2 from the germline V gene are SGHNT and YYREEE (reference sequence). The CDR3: CASSSDRPHGYTF. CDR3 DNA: TGTGCCAGCAGCTCGGACAGGCCCCATGGCTACACCTTC.

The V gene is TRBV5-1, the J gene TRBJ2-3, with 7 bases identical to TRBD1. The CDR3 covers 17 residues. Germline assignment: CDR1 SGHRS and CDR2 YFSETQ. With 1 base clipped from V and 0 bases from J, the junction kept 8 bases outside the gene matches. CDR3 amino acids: CASSLMAPGQSTDTQYF. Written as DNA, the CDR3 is TGCGCCAGCAGCTTGATGGCCCCGGGACAGAGCACAGATACGCAGTATTTT.

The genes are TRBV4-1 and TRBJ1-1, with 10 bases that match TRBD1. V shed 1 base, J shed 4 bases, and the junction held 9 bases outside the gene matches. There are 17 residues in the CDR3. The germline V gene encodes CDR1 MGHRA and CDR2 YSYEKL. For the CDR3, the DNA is TGCGCCAGCAGCCAAGGCCCCGGGACAGGGGAAACCACTGAAGCTTTCTTT. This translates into CASSQGPGTGETTEAFF.

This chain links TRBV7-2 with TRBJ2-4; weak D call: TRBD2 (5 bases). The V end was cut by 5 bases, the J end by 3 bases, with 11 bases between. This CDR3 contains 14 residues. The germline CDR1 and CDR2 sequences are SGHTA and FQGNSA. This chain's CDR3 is CASSNNRDKNIQYF. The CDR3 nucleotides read TGTGCCAGCAGCAATAACCGGGACAAAAACATTCAGTACTTC.

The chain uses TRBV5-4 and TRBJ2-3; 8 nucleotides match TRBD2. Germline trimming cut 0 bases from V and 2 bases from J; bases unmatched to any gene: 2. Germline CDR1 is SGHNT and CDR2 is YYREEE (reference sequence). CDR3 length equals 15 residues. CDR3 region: CASSLVGGATDTQYF. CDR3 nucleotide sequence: TGTGCCAGCAGCTTGGTCGGGGGGGCCACAGATACGCAGTATTTT.

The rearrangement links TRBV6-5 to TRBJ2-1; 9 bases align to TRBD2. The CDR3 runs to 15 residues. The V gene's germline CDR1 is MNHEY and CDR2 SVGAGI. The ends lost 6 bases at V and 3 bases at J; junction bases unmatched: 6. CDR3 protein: CASSEGAGGYNEQFF. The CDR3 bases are TGTGCCAGCAGCGAGGGAGCGGGGGGCTACAATGAGCAGTTCTTC.

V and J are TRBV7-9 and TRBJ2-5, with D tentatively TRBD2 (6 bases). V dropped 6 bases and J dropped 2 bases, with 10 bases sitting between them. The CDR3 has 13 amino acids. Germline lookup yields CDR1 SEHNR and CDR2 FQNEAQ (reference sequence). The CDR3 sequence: CASRGGYQETQYF. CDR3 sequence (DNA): TGTGCCAGCAGGGGGGGTTATCAAGAGACCCAGTACTTC.

The CDR3 spells CASRPQDRGEKLFF. CDR3 DNA sequence: TGTGCCAGCAGACCCCAGGACAGGGGAGAAAAACTGTTTTTT. The chain employs TRBV5-6 and TRBJ1-4, with TRBD1 matching 9 bases. V lost 5 bases and J lost 8; bases outside the gene matches: 7. CDR3 size: 14 residues. Germline values: CDR1 SGHDT, CDR2 YYEEEE.

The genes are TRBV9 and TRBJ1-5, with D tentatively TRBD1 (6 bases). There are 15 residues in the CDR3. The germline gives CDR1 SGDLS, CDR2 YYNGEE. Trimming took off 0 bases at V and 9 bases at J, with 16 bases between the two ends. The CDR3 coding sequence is TGTGCCAGCAGCGTAGAGGGGCAGGGGATTTGGCCCCAGCATTTT. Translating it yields CASSVEGQGIWPQHF. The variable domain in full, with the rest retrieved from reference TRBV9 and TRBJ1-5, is DSGVTQTPKHLITATGQRVTLRCSPRSGDLSVYWYQQSLDQGLQFLIQYYNGEERAKGNILERFSAQQFPDLHSELNLSSLELGDSALYFCASSVEGQGIWPQHFGDGTRLSIL.

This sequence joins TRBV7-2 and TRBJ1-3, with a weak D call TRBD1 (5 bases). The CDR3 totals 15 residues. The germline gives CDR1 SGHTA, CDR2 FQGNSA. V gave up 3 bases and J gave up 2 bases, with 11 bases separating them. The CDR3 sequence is CASSLRDRPGNTIYF. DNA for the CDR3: TGTGCCAGCAGCTTGCGGGACCGGCCTGGAAACACCATATATTTT.

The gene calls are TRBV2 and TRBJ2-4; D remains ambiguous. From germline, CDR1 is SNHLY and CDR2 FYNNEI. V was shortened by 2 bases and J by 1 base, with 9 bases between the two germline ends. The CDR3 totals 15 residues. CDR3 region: CASSELGSAKNIQYF. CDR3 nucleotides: TGTGCCAGCAGTGAACTAGGCAGCGCCAAAAACATTCAGTACTTC. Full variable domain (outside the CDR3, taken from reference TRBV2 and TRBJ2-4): EPEVTQTPSHQVTQMGQEVILRCVPISNHLYFYWYRQILGQKVEFLVSFYNNEISEKSEIFDDQFSVERPDGSNFTLKIRSTKLEDSAMYFCASSELGSAKNIQYFGAGTRLSVL.

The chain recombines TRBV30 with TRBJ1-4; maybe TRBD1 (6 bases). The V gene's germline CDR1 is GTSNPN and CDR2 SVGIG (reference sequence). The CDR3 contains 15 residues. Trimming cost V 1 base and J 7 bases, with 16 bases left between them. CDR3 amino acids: CAWSGTGTRTEKLFF. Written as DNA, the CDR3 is TGTGCCTGGAGTGGAACCGGGACAAGGACTGAAAAACTGTTTTTT.

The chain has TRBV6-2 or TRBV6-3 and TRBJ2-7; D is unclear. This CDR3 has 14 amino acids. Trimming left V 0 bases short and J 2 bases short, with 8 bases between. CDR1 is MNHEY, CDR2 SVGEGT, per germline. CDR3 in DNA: TGTGCCAGCAGTTACTCCCCCCCTACCTACGAGCAGTACTTC. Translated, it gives CASSYSPPTYEQYF.

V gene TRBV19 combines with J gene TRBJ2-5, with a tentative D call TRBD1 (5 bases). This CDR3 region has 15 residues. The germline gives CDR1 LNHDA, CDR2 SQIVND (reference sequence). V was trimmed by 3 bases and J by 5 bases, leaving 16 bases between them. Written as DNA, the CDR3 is TGTGCCAGTAGTATCCAGCTGGGGCTTTGGGAGACCCAGTACTTC. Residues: CASSIQLGLWETQYF.

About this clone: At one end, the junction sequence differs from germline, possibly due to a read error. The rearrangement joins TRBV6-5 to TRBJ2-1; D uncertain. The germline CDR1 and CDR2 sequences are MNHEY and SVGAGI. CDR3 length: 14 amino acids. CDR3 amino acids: CASSDSSPVNEQFF. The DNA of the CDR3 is TGTGCCAGCAGTGACTCTTCTCCGGTCAATGAGCAGTTCTTC.

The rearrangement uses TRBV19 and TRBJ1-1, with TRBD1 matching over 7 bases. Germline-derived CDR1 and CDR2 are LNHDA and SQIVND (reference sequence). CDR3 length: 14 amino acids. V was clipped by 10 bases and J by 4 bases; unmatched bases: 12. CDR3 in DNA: TGTGCCACCATACCGACAGGGTACGGCACTGAAGCTTTCTTT. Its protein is CATIPTGYGTEAFF.

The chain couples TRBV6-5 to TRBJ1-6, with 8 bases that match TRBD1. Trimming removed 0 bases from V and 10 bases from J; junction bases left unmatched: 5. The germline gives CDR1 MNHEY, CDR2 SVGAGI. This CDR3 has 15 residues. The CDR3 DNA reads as TGTGCCAGCAGTTACTCAGGACAGGGTAAATCACCCCTCCACTTT. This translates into CASSYSGQGKSPLHF.

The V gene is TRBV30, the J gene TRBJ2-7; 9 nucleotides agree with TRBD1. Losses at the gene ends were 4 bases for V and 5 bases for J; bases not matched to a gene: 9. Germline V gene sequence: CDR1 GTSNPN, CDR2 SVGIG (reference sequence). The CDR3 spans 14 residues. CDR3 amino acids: CAWKNRDRVHEQYF. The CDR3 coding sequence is TGTGCCTGGAAAAACCGGGACAGGGTTCACGAGCAGTACTTC.

CDR3 sequence: CASSLLGGEETQYF. In DNA, the CDR3 is TGTGCCAGCTCACTCCTCGGAGGGGAAGAGACCCAGTACTTC. The chain carries TRBV18 and TRBJ2-5; D might be TRBD2 (6 bases). The germline V and J ends were trimmed by 4 bases and 3 bases, with 12 bases remaining between them. This CDR3 is built from 14 residues. Germline CDR1 and CDR2: KGHSH and LQKENI.

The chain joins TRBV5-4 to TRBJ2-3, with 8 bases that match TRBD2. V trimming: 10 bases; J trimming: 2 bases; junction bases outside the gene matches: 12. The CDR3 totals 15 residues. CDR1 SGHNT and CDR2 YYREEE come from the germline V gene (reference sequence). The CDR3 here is CAFGSGAGVTDTQYF. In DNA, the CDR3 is TGTGCCTTTGGATCTGGAGCGGGGGTCACAGATACGCAGTATTTT.

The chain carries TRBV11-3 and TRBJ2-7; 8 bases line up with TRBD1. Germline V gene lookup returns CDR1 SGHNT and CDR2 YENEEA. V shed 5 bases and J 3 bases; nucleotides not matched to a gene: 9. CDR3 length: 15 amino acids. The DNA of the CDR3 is TGTGCCAGCAGCGAAAGACAGGGGCCCAACTACGAGCAGTACTTC. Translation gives CASSERQGPNYEQYF.

In DNA, the CDR3 is TGCGCCAGCAGCCAAGCCGGAGGGGCTAGGGAGACCCAGTACTTC. Translation gives CASSQAGGARETQYF. V usage is TRBV4-1 and J usage is TRBJ2-5; possible D gene TRBD2, 6 bases. CDR1 and CDR2 (germline): MGHRA, YSYEKL. The CDR3 is made up of 15 amino acids. V was pared by 1 base and J by 5 bases, with 14 bases between.

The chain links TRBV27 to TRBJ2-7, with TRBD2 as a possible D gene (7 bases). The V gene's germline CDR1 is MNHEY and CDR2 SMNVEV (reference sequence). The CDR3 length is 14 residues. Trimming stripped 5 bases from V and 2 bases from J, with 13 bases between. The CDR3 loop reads CASSPRGGAYEQYF. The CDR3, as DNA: TGTGCCAGCAGTCCAAGGGGGGGGGCCTACGAGCAGTACTTC.

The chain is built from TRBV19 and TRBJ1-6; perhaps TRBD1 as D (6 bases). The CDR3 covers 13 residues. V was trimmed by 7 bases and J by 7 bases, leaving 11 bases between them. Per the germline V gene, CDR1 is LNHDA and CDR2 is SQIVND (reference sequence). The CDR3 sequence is CASMTGGNSPLHF. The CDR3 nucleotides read TGTGCCAGTATGACGGGGGGCAATTCACCCCTCCACTTT.

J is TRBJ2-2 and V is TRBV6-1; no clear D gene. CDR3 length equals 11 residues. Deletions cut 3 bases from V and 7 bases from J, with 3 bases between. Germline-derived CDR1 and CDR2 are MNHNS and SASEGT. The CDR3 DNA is TGTGCCAGCAGTGAGTACGGGGAGCTGTTTTTT. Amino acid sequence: CASSEYGELFF.

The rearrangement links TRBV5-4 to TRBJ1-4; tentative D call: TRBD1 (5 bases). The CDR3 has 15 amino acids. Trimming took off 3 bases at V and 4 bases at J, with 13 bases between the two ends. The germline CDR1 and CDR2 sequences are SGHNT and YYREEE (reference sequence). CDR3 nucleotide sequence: TGTGCCAGCAGCTATACGGGGGAGGGTAATGAAAAACTGTTTTTT. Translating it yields CASSYTGEGNEKLFF. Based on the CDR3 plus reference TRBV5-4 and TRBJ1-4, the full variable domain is ETGVTQSPTHLIKTRGQQVTLRCSSQSGHNTVSWYQQALGQGPQFIFQYYREEENGRGNFPPRFSGLQFPNYSSELNVNALELDDSALYLCASSYTGEGNEKLFFGSGTQLSVL.